Many counts were recorded for the clone carrying this T cell receptor (beta chain). The data stem from a study of HIV-infected patients and healthy controls. The germline CDR1 and CDR2 sequences are SGHVS and FQNEAQ. J gave up 5 bases and V 1 base, and 7 bases lay outside the gene matches. This CDR3 is 15 amino acids long. MiXCR, run by TCRdb on the 5' RACE reads, gives a single entry per CDR3 protein. The sample records tens of thousands of distinct CDR3 sequences, around 21% being singletons. Material: CD4+ T cells from blood. The TCR was taken from a human donor in good health. The V gene is TRBV7-8, the J gene TRBJ1-1; TRBD1 aligns across 7 bases. Here the CDR3 reads CASSLEGQGGTEAFF. The CDR3 DNA follows: TGTGCCAGCAGCTTAGAAGGGCAGGGGGGGACTGAAGCTTTCTTT.